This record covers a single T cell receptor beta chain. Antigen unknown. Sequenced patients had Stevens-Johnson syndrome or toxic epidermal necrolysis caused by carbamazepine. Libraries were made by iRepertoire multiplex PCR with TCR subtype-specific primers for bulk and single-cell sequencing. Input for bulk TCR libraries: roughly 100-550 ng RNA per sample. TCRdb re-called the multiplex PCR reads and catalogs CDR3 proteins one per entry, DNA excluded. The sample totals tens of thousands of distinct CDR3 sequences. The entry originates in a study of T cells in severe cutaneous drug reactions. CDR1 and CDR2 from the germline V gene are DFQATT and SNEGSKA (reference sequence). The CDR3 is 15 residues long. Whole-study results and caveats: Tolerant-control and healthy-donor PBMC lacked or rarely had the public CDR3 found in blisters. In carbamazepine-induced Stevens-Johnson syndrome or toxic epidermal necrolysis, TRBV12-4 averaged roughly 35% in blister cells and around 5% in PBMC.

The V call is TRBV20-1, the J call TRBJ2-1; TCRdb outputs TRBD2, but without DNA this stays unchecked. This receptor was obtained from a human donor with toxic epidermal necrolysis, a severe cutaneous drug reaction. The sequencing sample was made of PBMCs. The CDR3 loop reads CSARGGLAVYNEQFF.